The source of this TCR beta chain is a study of blood T cell repertoires in COVID-19. On the study more broadly: The United States, Italy and Spain were the sources of the acute and convalescent COVID-19 samples. T cells, B-cell-depleted T cells, or PBMCs provided the cDNA or gDNA that served as material.

Germline V gene lookup returns CDR1 SGHAT and CDR2 FQNNGV. V gave up 1 base and J gave up 11 bases, with 14 bases separating them. CDR3 size: 13 residues. Cohort assignment relied on participant-reported clinical history. The authors' processing: Nucleated cell counts were estimated from reference gene primer amplification. Clones were read by immunoSEQ multiplex PCR, and TCRdb kept only the in-frame ones, dropping some. V, J and clone size reflect that table, while D and trimming were determined from the DNA. This table holds around 320,000 clones, roughly 90% found once. What was sequenced was PBMCs or T cells enriched from blood (not recorded which). The clonotype originates from a woman aged 18-35 years with acute COVID-19. The chain employs TRBV11-2 and TRBJ1-1, with D unclear. CDR3 sequence reads: CASSLVGGADAFF. The CDR3 nucleotides read TGTGCCAGCAGCTTAGTAGGCGGAGCCGATGCTTTCTTT.